This TCR beta chain was recorded in a study of blood T cell repertoires in COVID-19. Study information: Samples of COVID-19 (acute and convalescent) were obtained from the United States, Italy and Spain. T cells, B-cell-depleted T cells, or PBMCs supplied cDNA or gDNA.

The V gene end was trimmed by 5 bases and the J gene end by 9 bases; junction bases not matched to a gene: 10. The length of the CDR3 is 15 residues. Per germline, CDR1 SGHTA and CDR2 FQGNSA. In the original analysis: Reference gene primer amplification yielded estimated nucleated cell counts. Profiled with immunoSEQ multiplex PCR; TCRdb holds only in-frame clones, not every one. That table is the source of V, J and clone size, and D and trimming were worked out from the DNA. This table has 250,000 to 300,000 clones, around nine tenths appearing once. This clone was detected only once. The receptor was isolated from a woman between 55 and 75 years old with acute or convalescent COVID-19. Sequences were obtained from peripheral blood. The V and J genes are TRBV7-2 and TRBJ2-1, with 10 nucleotides matching TRBD2. The CDR3 DNA sequence: TGTGCCAGCAGCCTCGAGAGCGGGAGGGCTGGTGAGCAGTTCTTC. Its protein is CASSLESGRAGEQFF.